The next 8 T cell receptor beta chains were all read from a single sample in a study of identical twins. TCRdb itself ran the 5' RACE reads through MiXCR, one entry per CDR3 protein. In the table there are 600,000 to 800,000 distinct CDR3 sequences, roughly 20% of which are singletons. The sample was also reused in another study, on T cells expressing NK-cell markers.

Source material: PBMCs. These receptors originate from a woman under 30 in good health.

This clonotype has more than one count but fewer than ten. V and J are TRBV6-5 and TRBJ2-1, with D possibly TRBD1 on 6 matching bases. This CDR3 comprises 15 residues. V lost 4 bases and J lost 1, with 11 bases in between. The V gene's germline CDR1 is MNHEY and CDR2 SVGAGI. CDR3 sequence: CASSSSQGSYNEQFF. The DNA of the CDR3 is TGTGCCAGCAGTTCCTCCCAGGGGTCCTACAATGAGCAGTTCTTC.

There are many counts of this clonotype. The chain has TRBV6-1 and TRBJ1-2; D is ambiguous. Germline values: CDR1 MNHNS, CDR2 SASEGT. This CDR3 spans 13 amino acids. Trimming removed 6 bases at V and 8 bases at J, with 16 bases between. The CDR3 coding sequence is TGTGCCAGCAGCCCCACGGTCATAGGGGGCTACACCTTC. Translated: CASSPTVIGGYTF.

This sequence joins TRBV7-2 and TRBJ2-1; D gene ambiguous. V shed 8 bases and J shed 10 bases, with 15 bases lying between them. The germline V gene has CDR1 SGHTA and CDR2 FQGNSA. The CDR3 totals 12 residues. The CDR3 loop reads CASAPNGLEQFF. In DNA form, the CDR3 reads TGTGCCAGCGCCCCCAATGGGCTGGAGCAGTTCTTC.

The chain joins TRBV10-3 to TRBJ2-2; the D is unclear. V was shortened by 0 bases and J by 2 bases, with 7 bases between the two germline ends. This CDR3 contains 15 residues. Germline CDR1 ENHRY, CDR2 SYGVKD. The chain's CDR3 is CAISESTGNTGELFF. The CDR3 nucleotides are TGTGCCATCAGTGAGTCGACTGGAAACACCGGGGAGCTGTTTTTT.

The J gene is TRBJ2-3, the V gene TRBV20-1; 10 bases are a match to TRBD2. CDR1 and CDR2 from the germline V gene are DFQATT and SNEGSKA (reference sequence). V shed 0 bases and J 6 bases; nucleotides not matched to a gene: 6. The CDR3 has 15 amino acids. CDR3 coding DNA: TGCAGTGCTAGAGATGGCACTAGCGGGACTGATACGCAGTATTTT. Translation gives CSARDGTSGTDTQYF.

This clonotype was picked up one time. CDR3 in DNA: TGTGCCAGCAGCCGTTTGATGGACGCCGACAATGAGCAGTTCTTC. It yields the protein CASSRLMDADNEQFF. The V gene is TRBV3-1, the J gene TRBJ2-1; D not resolved. Trimming took off 4 bases at V and 5 bases at J, with 15 bases between the two ends. The germline gives CDR1 LGHDT, CDR2 YNNKEL (reference sequence). The CDR3 spans 15 residues.

V and J are TRBV15 and TRBJ2-7; perhaps D is TRBD1 or TRBD2 (5 bases each). CDR1 is LNHNV and CDR2 is YYDKDF in the germline V gene (reference sequence). Trimming took 3 bases from V and 13 from J, leaving 13 bases between them. This CDR3 has 11 residues. The CDR3 region is CATSSQGRVYF. CDR3 nucleotide sequence: TGTGCCACCAGCAGCCAGGGACGGGTATACTTC.

This clonotype was seen only a few times. This chain joins TRBV2 and TRBJ1-6, with 9 bases identical to TRBD1. The CDR3 totals 15 residues. Germline trimming cut 7 bases from V and 7 bases from J; bases unmatched to any gene: 8. Germline CDR1 reads SNHLY; CDR2 reads FYNNEI. For the CDR3, the DNA is TGTGCCAGCAAAGGGACAGGGAGCGGGAATTCACCCCTCCACTTT. Its protein product is CASKGTGSGNSPLHF.